Described below is a single T cell receptor beta chain sequence and its context. The junction differs from germline at one of its ends, possibly a read error. Study processing details: Counts of nucleated cells, estimated from reference gene primer amplification, were obtained. TCRdb's copy holds only in-frame clones and misses some; the assay was immunoSEQ multiplex PCR. V, J and clone size were drawn from that table, and D and trimming were deduced from the DNA. Among 300,000 to 400,000 clones, around four fifths were seen once, and the ten largest hold 3%. The record originates from a study of blood T cell repertoires in COVID-19. In the study overall: COVID-19 samples, acute and convalescent, were from the United States, Italy and Spain.

CDR1 and CDR2 from the germline V gene are LNHNV and YYDKDF (reference sequence). The CDR3 is made up of 19 amino acids. The J gene is TRBJ2-4, the V gene TRBV15; TRBD1 matches at 7 bases. The specimen was peripheral blood. This receptor was obtained from a man aged 25-45 years with active or convalescent COVID-19. In DNA form, the CDR3 reads TGCGCCACCAGCAGAGCCAGTACCAAGACAGGGAGAGGGAAAAACATTCAGTACTTC. Translated: CATSRASTKTGRGKNIQYF.